This passage covers 20 T cell receptor beta chains from one sample sequenced in a study of shared clonotypes between healthy human individuals. Sequenced by immunoSEQ multiplex PCR; TCRdb stores in-frame clones only, minus some. The sample lists 2 million to 2.5 million clones, more than 90% occurring once. Sequencing input: naive CD4+ T cells sorted from blood. Subset noted: CD45RA+ positively selected. The receptor set was obtained from a man aged 18 to 30 in good health.

Comment on this clone: The same CDR3 also results from other DNA sequences found in this sample. The chain employs TRBV6-5 and TRBJ2-1; D remains ambiguous. Germline V gene sequence: CDR1 MNHEY, CDR2 SVGAGI. This CDR3 region has 12 residues. Trimming pared 0 bases from V and 7 bases from J, leaving 4 bases between. The chain's CDR3 is CASSYSPNEQFF. For the CDR3, the DNA is TGTGCCAGCAGTTACTCTCCGAATGAGCAGTTCTTC.

The chain couples TRBV1 to TRBJ2-4; the table calls TRBD2, which could not be checked here. TRBV1 is given as a pseudogene. The CDR3 has 18 residues. DNA of the CDR3: TGCACCAGCAGTCCTGAACCGGGACTAGCGGGAGCGGGAAACATTCAGTACTTC. The encoded protein is CTSSPEPGLAGAGNIQYF.

The V call is TRBV2, the J call TRBJ1-2; D unclear. From germline, CDR1 is SNHLY and CDR2 FYNNEI. Trimming stripped 3 bases from V and 5 bases from J, with 13 bases between. The CDR3 contains 14 residues. The chain's CDR3 is CASSEGGGRYGYTF. The CDR3, as DNA: TGTGCCAGCAGTGAGGGAGGAGGCCGGTATGGCTACACCTTC.

The V and J genes are TRBV27 and TRBJ1-5; 10 positions match TRBD1. The CDR3 is 16 residues long. Germline V lookup: CDR1 MNHEY, CDR2 SMNVEV (reference sequence). The V and J ends lost 5 bases and 2 bases, in that order; junction bases with no gene match: 6. The CDR3 DNA sequence: TGTGCCAGCAGTCTATTTGGGACAGGGGGCAATCAGCCCCAGCATTTT. This gives the protein CASSLFGTGGNQPQHF.

J is TRBJ2-7 and V is TRBV18; 8 nucleotides agree with TRBD2. This CDR3 is 16 amino acids long. V trimming: 8 bases; J trimming: 3 bases; junction bases outside the gene matches: 15. Germline V gene data show CDR1 as KGHSH and CDR2 as LQKENI. CDR3 in amino acids: CASSPVLLAGFYEQYF. The CDR3 nucleotides are TGTGCCAGCAGCCCGGTTTTGCTAGCGGGCTTCTACGAGCAGTACTTC.

The genes are TRBV18 and TRBJ1-6, with a tentative D call TRBD1 (5 bases). The CDR3 consists of 14 residues. V lost 1 base and J lost 7, with 8 bases in between. Germline CDR1 reads KGHSH; CDR2 reads LQKENI. Here the CDR3 reads CASSPLEGNSPLHF. The DNA for the CDR3 is TGTGCCAGCTCACCACTGGAGGGGAATTCACCCCTCCACTTT.

The CDR3 protein is CASSQDLWGPAAPLHF. The CDR3 DNA is TGCGCCAGCAGCCAAGATTTGTGGGGGCCGGCTGCGCCCCTCCACTTT. The chain is built from TRBV4-1 and TRBJ1-6; TRBD1 might be the D (6 bases). The CDR3 is 16 amino acids. V lost 0 bases and J lost 13, with 19 bases in between. Germline loops: CDR1 MGHRA, CDR2 YSYEKL.

The chain combines TRBV5-1 with TRBJ2-1; TRBD2 matches 10 bases. Unmatched junction bases numbered 5, after V lost 4 bases and J lost 4 bases. Germline V CDR1 and CDR2: SGHRS, YFSETQ. This CDR3 contains 15 residues. The CDR3 DNA reads TGCGCCAGCAGCGACACTAGCGGGGCTTACAATGAGCAGTTCTTC. This codes for CASSDTSGAYNEQFF.

The chain employs TRBV5-1 and TRBJ2-7; 7 nucleotides agree with TRBD1. V was pared by 3 bases and J by 4 bases, with 10 bases of the junction left unmatched. The germline V gene encodes CDR1 SGHRS and CDR2 YFSETQ. The CDR3 totals 15 residues. CDR3 protein: CASSYRDSRIYEQYF. Written as DNA, the CDR3 is TGCGCCAGCAGCTATCGGGACAGCAGAATTTACGAGCAGTACTTC. The whole variable domain, filled in from reference TRBV5-1 and TRBJ2-7, reads KAGVTQTPRYLIKTRGQQVTLSCSPISGHRSVSWYQQTPGQGLQFLFEYFSETQRNKGNFPGRFSGRQFSNSRSEMNVSTLELGDSALYLCASSYRDSRIYEQYFGPGTRLTVT.

The chain recombines TRBV19 with TRBJ2-1, with 9 bases that match TRBD2. The CDR3 runs 16 residues. The junction had 11 bases not matched to a gene; V was cut back by 4 bases and J by 7 bases. Germline CDR1 and CDR2: LNHDA and SQIVND (reference sequence). The CDR3 bases are TGTGCCAGTAGTACGGTGGCGGGAGGGAAAAAAAATGAGCAGTTCTTC. The encoded protein is CASSTVAGGKKNEQFF.

The chain has TRBV19 and TRBJ2-5; D may match TRBD1 or TRBD2 (5 bases each). CDR3 size: 13 residues. Germline V gene lookup returns CDR1 LNHDA and CDR2 SQIVND (reference sequence). V was pared by 1 base and J by 7 bases, with 10 bases between. This chain's CDR3 is CASSIGDDGTQYF. As DNA, the CDR3 is TGTGCCAGTAGTATAGGGGACGATGGGACCCAGTACTTC. Based on the CDR3 plus reference TRBV19 and TRBJ2-5, the full variable domain is DGGITQSPKYLFRKEGQNVTLSCEQNLNHDAMYWYRQDPGQGLRLIYYSQIVNDFQKGDIAEGYSVSREKKESFPLTVTSAQKNPTAFYLCASSIGDDGTQYFGPGTRLLVL.

This clone showed up just once. The rearrangement links TRBV9 to TRBJ2-2; D is unclear. CDR1 is SGDLS, CDR2 YYNGEE, per germline. Trimming left V 5 bases short and J 6 bases short, with 11 bases between. The CDR3 spans 13 residues. In DNA, the CDR3 is TGTGCCAGCAGTCTAAGGGTGTCCGGGGAGCTGTTTTTT. Its protein is CASSLRVSGELFF.

This chain uses TRBV30 with TRBJ2-6; no clear D. Between the trimmed V and J ends, which lost 5 bases and 0 bases, there was a span of 8 bases. Germline loops: CDR1 GTSNPN, CDR2 SVGIG (reference sequence). The CDR3 spans 14 residues. DNA for the CDR3: TGTGCCTGGCAAAGCGCCTCTGGGGCCAACGTCCTGACTTTC. Its translation is CAWQSASGANVLTF.

The V and J genes are TRBV27 and TRBJ2-7; D perhaps matches TRBD1 (7 bases). V was cut by 4 bases and J by 3 bases, with 16 bases left in between. The CDR3 runs 15 residues. In germline, CDR1 is MNHEY, CDR2 SMNVEV (reference sequence). The CDR3, as DNA: TGTGCCAGCAGTTCGAAGACAGGGAGGAACTACGAGCAGTACTTC. Its protein product is CASSSKTGRNYEQYF.

The chain joins TRBV7-2 to TRBJ2-2; 8 positions match TRBD1. J lost 6 bases, V lost 5 bases, and 5 bases had no gene match. CDR1 and CDR2 (germline): SGHTA, FQGNSA. This CDR3 is built from 14 residues. CDR3 DNA: TGTGCCAGCAGCCCGGACAGGGTTGCCGGGGAGCTGTTTTTT. The encoded protein is CASSPDRVAGELFF.

V is TRBV19 and J is TRBJ1-2; 9 bases map to TRBD1. The CDR3 extends over 16 amino acids. CDR1 LNHDA and CDR2 SQIVND come from the germline V gene (reference sequence). Unmatched junction bases numbered 15, after V lost 7 bases and J lost 6 bases. CDR3 nucleotide sequence: TGTGCCAGTACCACGGCCGGGACAGGGTCTTGGAATGGCTACACCTTC. It translates to CASTTAGTGSWNGYTF. The full variable domain, completed using reference TRBV19 and TRBJ1-2, is DGGITQSPKYLFRKEGQNVTLSCEQNLNHDAMYWYRQDPGQGLRLIYYSQIVNDFQKGDIAEGYSVSREKKESFPLTVTSAQKNPTAFYLCASTTAGTGSWNGYTFGSGTRLTVV.

This clone has a single count. The chain combines TRBV19 with TRBJ1-5; no reliable D call. CDR3 length: 15 amino acids. V dropped 1 base and J dropped 1 base, with 8 bases sitting between them. Looked up from germline, CDR1 is LNHDA and CDR2 is SQIVND (reference sequence). The DNA for the CDR3 is TGTGCCAGTAGTATAGCGGTAATCAGCAATCAGCCCCAGCATTTT. Translated: CASSIAVISNQPQHF. The full variable domain, completed using reference TRBV19 and TRBJ1-5, is DGGITQSPKYLFRKEGQNVTLSCEQNLNHDAMYWYRQDPGQGLRLIYYSQIVNDFQKGDIAEGYSVSREKKESFPLTVTSAQKNPTAFYLCASSIAVISNQPQHFGDGTRLSIL.

The gene calls are TRBV6-1 and TRBJ1-6; 10 positions agree with TRBD1. The trim removed 0 bases at V and 7 bases at J, leaving 6 bases unmatched. The CDR3 sequence is 17 residues long. CDR1 is MNHNS and CDR2 is SASEGT in the germline V gene. DNA of the CDR3: TGTGCCAGCAGTGAAGCGGGGGGACAGGGGCGGAATTCACCCCTCCACTTT. The encoded protein is CASSEAGGQGRNSPLHF.

The V and J genes are TRBV11-2 and TRBJ2-7; 7 nucleotides agree with TRBD1. CDR3 length: 14 amino acids. V was pared by 5 bases and J by 3 bases, with 7 bases of the junction left unmatched. Germline loops: CDR1 SGHAT, CDR2 FQNNGV. CDR3: CASSTTGAGYEQYF. The CDR3 DNA reads as TGTGCCAGCAGCACAACAGGGGCAGGCTACGAGCAGTACTTC.

V and J are TRBV7-9 and TRBJ2-5, with unresolved D. The CDR3 consists of 13 residues. Germline loops: CDR1 SEHNR, CDR2 FQNEAQ (reference sequence). V was pared by 1 base and J by 4 bases, with 7 bases between. The CDR3 sequence: CASSLVPGETQYF. CDR3 DNA sequence: TGTGCCAGCAGCTTAGTACCTGGAGAGACCCAGTACTTC.